Listed below are T cell receptor beta chains from one sample, sequenced in a study of cytomegalovirus exposure and HLA in healthy donors. Clones were sequenced by immunoSEQ multiplex PCR, and TCRdb holds only the in-frame ones, with some missing. The sample consists of roughly 170,000 clones, approximately 80% of them appearing once. The specimen was PBMCs. The receptors stem from a young woman in good health and CMV-seronegative. Each CDR3 is given with its conserved first and last residue. A D gene is named only where the DNA matches it firmly. The size field is filled for only some rows; it gives once, few, many or a size class.

v_call: TRBV6-1; j_call: TRBJ1-5; d_call: -; clone_size: -; cdr3_nt: TGTGCCAGCAGTGAATGGGGCAGCAATCAGCCCCAGCATTTT; cdr3_aa: CASSEWGSNQPQHF
v_call: TRBV4-1; j_call: TRBJ1-2; d_call: -; clone_size: -; cdr3_nt: TGCGCCAGCAGCCGCGAGGGTAGCTATGGCTACACCTTC; cdr3_aa: CASSREGSYGYTF
v_call: TRBV25-1; j_call: TRBJ1-1; d_call: -; clone_size: -; cdr3_nt: TGTGCCAGCAGTACCTGGGCCCAGGGGACCGAAGCTTTCTTT; cdr3_aa: CASSTWAQGTEAFF
v_call: TRBV7-9; j_call: TRBJ1-1; d_call: -; clone_size: -; cdr3_nt: TGTTCCAGCAGCTTAGCAGGAGGAGGGAGGGGCACTGAAGCTTTCTTT; cdr3_aa: CSSSLAGGGRGTEAFF
v_call: TRBV7-9; j_call: TRBJ1-4; d_call: -; clone_size: -; cdr3_nt: TGTGCCAGCAGCTCTAGGACAGCTGAAAAACTGTTTTTT; cdr3_aa: CASSSRTAEKLFF
v_call: TRBV5-6; j_call: TRBJ1-1; d_call: TRBD1; clone_size: few; cdr3_nt: TGTGCCAGCAGTCAGACAGGGTCAGGTGAAGCTTTCTTT; cdr3_aa: CASSQTGSGEAFF
v_call: TRBV6-6; j_call: TRBJ1-3; d_call: -; clone_size: -; cdr3_nt: TGTGCCAGCAGTCAGGGAAACACCATATATTTT; cdr3_aa: CASSQGNTIYF
v_call: TRBV7-9; j_call: TRBJ2-3; d_call: -; clone_size: -; cdr3_nt: TGTGCCAGCAGTCCGGGACAGATTCCTTTGCAGCGGGGGAAGGATACGCAGTATTTT; cdr3_aa: CASSPGQIPLQRGKDTQYF
v_call: TRBV30; j_call: TRBJ1-4; d_call: -; clone_size: -; cdr3_nt: TGTGCCTGGAGTGTAACAGTGGAAAAACTGTTTTTT; cdr3_aa: CAWSVTVEKLFF
v_call: TRBV5-1; j_call: TRBJ2-1; d_call: -; clone_size: -; cdr3_nt: TGCGCCAGCAGCTTCTATTCAGGGGAAACCTACAATGAGCAGTTCTTC; cdr3_aa: CASSFYSGETYNEQFF
v_call: TRBV2; j_call: TRBJ2-2; d_call: TRBD2; clone_size: few; cdr3_nt: TGTGCCAGCACGGGCGGGAGCCTTCAGACCGGGGAGCTGTTTTTT; cdr3_aa: CASTGGSLQTGELFF
v_call: TRBV7-3; j_call: TRBJ2-5; d_call: TRBD1; clone_size: -; cdr3_nt: TGTGCCAGCAGCTTAACACAGGGGGCGGCTGGGGCCCAGTACTTC; cdr3_aa: CASSLTQGAAGAQYF
v_call: TRBV7-2; j_call: TRBJ1-5; d_call: TRBD1; clone_size: -; cdr3_nt: TGTGCCAGCAGCTCCACCCCGGACAGGAATCAGCCCCAGCATTTT; cdr3_aa: CASSSTPDRNQPQHF
v_call: TRBV28; j_call: TRBJ1-2; d_call: TRBD1; clone_size: few; cdr3_nt: TGTGCCAGCAGTCACTACCCGGACAGGGACGGCTACACCTTC; cdr3_aa: CASSHYPDRDGYTF
v_call: TRBV27; j_call: TRBJ2-6; d_call: TRBD1; clone_size: -; cdr3_nt: TGTGCCAGCAGTAGACAGGGCCCCTCTGGGGCCAACGTCCTGACTTTC; cdr3_aa: CASSRQGPSGANVLTF
v_call: TRBV29-1; j_call: TRBJ2-7; d_call: TRBD1; clone_size: -; cdr3_nt: TGCAGCGTACAGGGGAAAGGCTCCTACGAGCAGTACTTC; cdr3_aa: CSVQGKGSYEQYF
v_call: TRBV7-9; j_call: TRBJ1-1; d_call: -; clone_size: -; cdr3_nt: TGTTCCAGCAGCGAAGGACAGGAAGCTTTCTTT; cdr3_aa: CSSSEGQEAFF
v_call: TRBV28; j_call: TRBJ2-1; d_call: TRBD1; clone_size: -; cdr3_nt: TGTGCCAGCAGCGTCACCCCGGGACAGGCTAACAATGAGCAGTTCTTC; cdr3_aa: CASSVTPGQANNEQFF
v_call: TRBV10-3; j_call: TRBJ2-7; d_call: -; clone_size: -; cdr3_nt: TGTGCCATCAGTGGACAGTCCAACGAGCAGTACTTC; cdr3_aa: CAISGQSNEQYF
v_call: TRBV2; j_call: TRBJ2-3; d_call: TRBD1; clone_size: -; cdr3_nt: TGTGCCAGCATTCCAGGACAGGGGACAGATACGCAGTATTTT; cdr3_aa: CASIPGQGTDTQYF
v_call: TRBV5-8; j_call: TRBJ2-5; d_call: -; clone_size: -; cdr3_nt: TGTGCCAGCAGCTCCGACCGATCCAAAATTAGCGTGGAGACCCAGTACTTC; cdr3_aa: CASSSDRSKISVETQYF
v_call: TRBV28; j_call: TRBJ2-2; d_call: TRBD1; clone_size: -; cdr3_nt: TGTGCCAGCAGGGATAGACAGGGGGACACCGGGGAGCTGTTTTTT; cdr3_aa: CASRDRQGDTGELFF
v_call: TRBV20-1; j_call: TRBJ1-2; d_call: -; clone_size: once; cdr3_nt: TGCAGTGCGAGACAGTATGGCTACACCTTC; cdr3_aa: CSARQYGYTF
v_call: TRBV7-6; j_call: TRBJ2-2; d_call: TRBD2; clone_size: -; cdr3_nt: TGTGCCAGCAGCCGACCCTCGGGAGGGGAGGCCGGGGAGCTGTTTTTT; cdr3_aa: CASSRPSGGEAGELFF
v_call: TRBV21-1; j_call: TRBJ2-6; d_call: -; clone_size: -; cdr3_nt: TGTGCCAGCAGCGATTCCCGGGACAGGGGTTCAGGGGCCAACGTCCTGACTTTC; cdr3_aa: CASSDSRDRGSGANVLTF